The 30 T cell receptor beta chains given below trace back to one sample, sequenced in a study of blood T cell repertoires in COVID-19. The data were produced by immunoSEQ multiplex PCR, yet TCRdb's version contains in-frame clones alone and is incomplete. The sample consists of roughly 39,000 clones, almost 85% of them appearing once. The material sequenced was peripheral blood. The receptors here all came from a human donor in a cohort sampled during active COVID-19.

The rearrangement joins TRBV5-4 to TRBJ2-1; D uncertain. CDR1 SGHNT and CDR2 YYREEE come from the germline V gene (reference sequence). Trimming cost V 0 bases and J 4 bases, with 8 bases left between them. The CDR3 is 14 residues long. CDR3 region: CASSLGRSYNEQFF. The CDR3 DNA reads TGTGCCAGCAGCTTGGGCAGGTCATACAATGAGCAGTTCTTC.

The chain is built from TRBV19 and TRBJ2-5, with D possibly matching TRBD2 (5 bases). V shed 1 base and J shed 2 bases, with 11 bases lying between them. Germline CDR1 is LNHDA and CDR2 is SQIVND (reference sequence). This CDR3 is 15 amino acids long. The CDR3 nucleotides are TGTGCCAGTAGTATAGGGGCAAGCGGTCAAGAGACCCAGTACTTC. This translates into CASSIGASGQETQYF.

This chain joins TRBV6-5 and TRBJ1-1, with D possibly TRBD1 on 5 matching bases. Looked up from germline, CDR1 is MNHEY and CDR2 is SVGAGI. Trimming stripped 4 bases from V and 11 bases from J, with 20 bases between. This CDR3 spans 14 amino acids. The CDR3 sequence: CASSSGSGRGTAFF. The CDR3 DNA is TGTGCCAGCAGTTCCGGGAGTGGCCGCGGGACGGCTTTCTTT.

The gene calls are TRBV5-1 and TRBJ2-7; 11 bases match TRBD1. This CDR3 spans 15 amino acids. V lost 0 bases and J lost 3; bases outside the gene matches: 2. CDR1 is SGHRS and CDR2 is YFSETQ in the germline V gene. The CDR3 reads CASSLGGTGGYEQYF. CDR3 DNA: TGCGCCAGCAGCTTGGGCGGGACAGGGGGCTACGAGCAGTACTTC.

The chain has TRBV7-6 and TRBJ1-3; 7 bases match TRBD1. The germline V gene has CDR1 SGHVS and CDR2 FNYEAQ. The CDR3 has 14 residues. With 5 bases clipped from V and 2 bases from J, the junction kept 3 bases outside the gene matches. The CDR3 nucleotides are TGTGCCAGCAGCCAAGGGACAGCTGGAAACACCATATATTTT. Translated, it gives CASSQGTAGNTIYF.

This chain connects TRBV4-3 to TRBJ2-2; 9 bases fit TRBD1. The CDR3 extends over 16 amino acids. The V and J ends lost 3 bases and 6 bases, in that order; junction bases with no gene match: 8. Germline assignment: CDR1 LGHNA and CDR2 YSLEER. The CDR3 sequence: CASSQGTGRSPGELFF. The CDR3 nucleotides are TGCGCCAGCAGCCAGGGGACAGGGCGTTCTCCCGGGGAGCTGTTTTTT.

The chain couples TRBV5-4 to TRBJ2-3; 11 bases are a match to TRBD2. Unmatched junction bases numbered 6, after V lost 3 bases and J lost 0 bases. This CDR3 is 17 amino acids long. Germline loops: CDR1 SGHNT, CDR2 YYREEE (reference sequence). This CDR3 is CASSSGGLAASTDTQYF. The CDR3 region has the DNA TGTGCCAGCAGCTCCGGGGGACTAGCGGCAAGCACAGATACGCAGTATTTT.

V is TRBV4-2 and J is TRBJ2-2; D possibly corresponds to TRBD2 (6 bases). The germline gives CDR1 LGHNA, CDR2 YNFKEQ. V was clipped by 0 bases and J by 4 bases, with 18 bases between them. The CDR3 contains 18 residues. The CDR3 sequence: CASSQDLMGGAGTGELFF. The CDR3 DNA follows: TGTGCCAGCAGCCAAGATTTGATGGGGGGAGCGGGCACCGGGGAGCTGTTTTTT.

The DNA of the CDR3 is TGTGCCAGCAGCGATATTTACACCGGGGAGCTGTTTTTT. This sequence encodes CASSDIYTGELFF. The chain links TRBV9 to TRBJ2-2; D not certain. The germline V gene encodes CDR1 SGDLS and CDR2 YYNGEE. The CDR3 totals 13 residues. The germline V and J ends were trimmed by 3 bases and 3 bases, with 6 bases remaining between them. Combining the CDR3 with reference TRBV9 and TRBJ2-2 gives the whole variable domain DSGVTQTPKHLITATGQRVTLRCSPRSGDLSVYWYQQSLDQGLQFLIQYYNGEERAKGNILERFSAQQFPDLHSELNLSSLELGDSALYFCASSDIYTGELFFGEGSRLTVL.

This rearrangement joins TRBV3-1 (or the pseudogene TRBV3-2) to TRBJ1-2; 7 bases are a match to TRBD1. The germline gives CDR1 LGHDT, CDR2 YNNKEL (reference sequence). Trimming took 5 bases from V and 7 from J; bases not matched to a gene: 4. The CDR3 runs 12 residues. The CDR3 region is CASSAYRGGYTF. The DNA for the CDR3 is TGTGCCAGCAGCGCCTACAGGGGTGGCTACACCTTC.

This clone appeared once. The chain couples TRBV25-1 to TRBJ2-3; D gene ambiguous. Germline V gene sequence: CDR1 MGHDK, CDR2 SYGVNS. There are 14 residues in the CDR3. Trimming stripped 8 bases from V and 2 bases from J, with 14 bases between. For the CDR3, the DNA is TGTGCCAGCGAACCCACGGGTCCCACAGATACGCAGTATTTT. Translation: CASEPTGPTDTQYF.

V and J are TRBV5-6 and TRBJ1-5; D is perhaps TRBD1 (5 bases). Germline values: CDR1 SGHDT, CDR2 YYEEEE. V was trimmed by 1 base and J by 3 bases, leaving 8 bases between them. This CDR3 spans 14 amino acids. For the CDR3, the DNA is TGTGCCAGCAGCTTGCAGGGCGCCAATCAGCCCCAGCATTTT. This sequence encodes CASSLQGANQPQHF.

The chain is built from TRBV7-9 and TRBJ2-5, with a tentative D call TRBD1 (6 bases). CDR1 is SEHNR and CDR2 is FQNEAQ in the germline V gene (reference sequence). The ends were cut back, 4 bases at V and 5 bases at J, with 14 bases in the middle. The CDR3 is 14 residues long. CDR3 nucleotide sequence: TGTGCCAGCAGCTCCAGGGGACGCGTGGAGACCCAGTACTTC. Protein product: CASSSRGRVETQYF.

This clone was observed once. The genes are TRBV5-1 and TRBJ1-6; TRBD1 might be the D (6 bases). The V gene lost 4 bases and the J gene lost 3 bases, with 8 bases spanning the gap. The CDR3 length is 14 residues. Looked up from germline, CDR1 is SGHRS and CDR2 is YFSETQ. This CDR3 reads CASSVDSYNSPLHF. The CDR3, as DNA: TGCGCCAGCAGCGTGGACAGCTATAATTCACCCCTCCACTTT.

The V and J genes are TRBV19 and TRBJ2-2, with unresolved D. V lost 3 bases and J 8 bases, leaving 7 bases between the germline ends. The CDR3 spans 12 residues. Germline CDR1 and CDR2: LNHDA and SQIVND (reference sequence). In nucleotides, the CDR3 is TGTGCCAGTAGTATCCTCTTTGGGGAGCTGTTTTTT. This translates into CASSILFGELFF. Full variable domain (rest looked up from reference TRBV19 and TRBJ2-2): DGGITQSPKYLFRKEGQNVTLSCEQNLNHDAMYWYRQDPGQGLRLIYYSQIVNDFQKGDIAEGYSVSREKKESFPLTVTSAQKNPTAFYLCASSILFGELFFGEGSRLTVL.

CDR3 region: CASSSGLAGRSSYNEQFF. In nucleotides, the CDR3 is TGTGCCAGCAGCTCGGGACTAGCGGGAAGGAGCTCCTACAATGAGCAGTTCTTC. V usage is TRBV5-4 and J usage is TRBJ2-1, with 13 bases aligning to TRBD2. Trimming removed 3 bases from V and 0 bases from J; junction bases left unmatched: 6. The CDR3 length is 18 residues. Germline V CDR1 and CDR2: SGHNT, YYREEE (reference sequence). Drawing the rest from reference TRBV5-4 and TRBJ2-1, the complete variable domain is ETGVTQSPTHLIKTRGQQVTLRCSSQSGHNTVSWYQQALGQGPQFIFQYYREEENGRGNFPPRFSGLQFPNYSSELNVNALELDDSALYLCASSSGLAGRSSYNEQFFGPGTRLTVL.

The chain carries TRBV19 and TRBJ1-1; the D gene is possibly TRBD1 (6 bases). Germline values: CDR1 LNHDA, CDR2 SQIVND (reference sequence). The CDR3 is 12 amino acids. V lost 10 bases and J 1 base, leaving 10 bases between the germline ends. The CDR3 sequence: CATGQWNTEAFF. CDR3 nucleotide sequence: TGTGCCACAGGACAGTGGAACACTGAAGCTTTCTTT.

The chain uses TRBV29-1 and TRBJ2-1; D is perhaps TRBD2 (5 bases). V dropped 0 bases and J dropped 0 bases, with 12 bases sitting between them. CDR1 and CDR2 (germline): SQVTM, ANQGSEA. The CDR3 contains 16 residues. This CDR3 reads CSVEDYGVSSYNEQFF. DNA for the CDR3: TGCAGCGTTGAAGATTACGGGGTAAGCTCCTACAATGAGCAGTTCTTC.

The rearrangement uses TRBV25-1 and TRBJ2-1; 8 bases line up with TRBD2. The V gene end was trimmed by 2 bases and the J gene end by 2 bases; junction bases not matched to a gene: 2. Germline CDR1 reads MGHDK; CDR2 reads SYGVNS. This CDR3 spans 15 amino acids. CDR3 bases: TGTGCCAGCAGTGAAAGCGGGGGACCCTACAATGAGCAGTTCTTC. Protein product: CASSESGGPYNEQFF. Full variable domain (outside the CDR3, taken from reference TRBV25-1 and TRBJ2-1): EADIYQTPRYLVIGTGKKITLECSQTMGHDKMYWYQQDPGMELHLIHYSYGVNSTEKGDLSSESTVSRIRTEHFPLTLESARPSHTSQYLCASSESGGPYNEQFFGPGTRLTVL.

The chain has TRBV6-2 or TRBV6-3 and TRBJ2-1; 9 bases map to TRBD2. V lost 1 base and J lost 8; bases outside the gene matches: 12. Per the germline V gene, CDR1 is MNHEY and CDR2 is SVGEGT. The CDR3 spans 17 residues. The CDR3 DNA is TGTGCCAGCAGTTACTTTGGGTTCGAAGCGGGAGGCCATGAGCAGTTCTTC. This gives the protein CASSYFGFEAGGHEQFF.

This sequence joins TRBV18 and TRBJ2-7; TRBD1 might be the D (6 bases). CDR3 length equals 15 residues. The V gene's germline CDR1 is KGHSH and CDR2 LQKENI. V was cut by 3 bases and J by 1 base, with 13 bases left in between. CDR3 sequence: CASSPRTESSYEQYF. CDR3 nucleotides: TGTGCCAGCTCACCGCGGACAGAATCTTCCTACGAGCAGTACTTC.

This chain uses TRBV4-1 with TRBJ1-1, with a tentative D call TRBD1 (5 bases). The CDR3 loop spans 16 amino acids. CDR1 MGHRA and CDR2 YSYEKL come from the germline V gene. V gave up 0 bases and J gave up 6 bases, with 17 bases separating them. This chain's CDR3 is CASSQEFRQTSPEAFF. The CDR3 nucleotides read TGCGCCAGCAGCCAAGAATTTAGACAGACCTCCCCTGAAGCTTTCTTT.

This clone was recorded once. The V and J genes are TRBV19 and TRBJ2-3, with 7 bases matching TRBD1. Trimming at V came to 4 bases and at J to 1 base, leaving 2 bases not matched to a gene. The CDR3 length is 14 residues. Germline loops: CDR1 LNHDA, CDR2 SQIVND (reference sequence). The CDR3 sequence is CASSTGQGTDTQYF. In DNA, the CDR3 is TGTGCCAGTAGTACTGGACAGGGCACAGATACGCAGTATTTT.

The V call is TRBV12-3 or TRBV12-4, the J call TRBJ1-2; weak D call: TRBD1 (5 bases). The CDR3 length is 12 residues. Trimming took off 6 bases at V and 8 bases at J, with 13 bases between the two ends. CDR3 bases: TGTGCCAGCAGCCGAGCGGGGGACGGCTACACCTTC. It encodes CASSRAGDGYTF.

The V gene is TRBV7-3, the J gene TRBJ2-6, with D possibly matching TRBD2 (6 bases). V lost 4 bases and J lost 2, with 9 bases in between. CDR3 length equals 15 residues. Germline CDR1 and CDR2: SGHTA and FQGTGA. CDR3: CASSWGGAGANVLTF. CDR3 in DNA: TGTGCCAGCAGCTGGGGCGGGGCTGGGGCCAACGTCCTGACTTTC.

The chain has TRBV4-2 and TRBJ2-3; 8 positions match TRBD2. V shed 4 bases, J shed 6 bases, and the junction held 12 bases outside the gene matches. The length of the CDR3 is 16 residues. The germline CDR1 and CDR2 sequences are LGHNA and YNFKEQ. Here the CDR3 DNA reads TGTGCCAGCAGCCCCGCTCCGGGACTAGGTAGGGATACGCAGTATTTT. Translating gives CASSPAPGLGRDTQYF.

This clone was recorded once. V gene TRBV27 combines with J gene TRBJ2-7, with TRBD1 matching 10 bases. The CDR3 is 16 residues long. The V and J ends lost 2 bases and 2 bases, in that order; junction bases with no gene match: 6. Germline CDR1 and CDR2: MNHEY and SMNVEV (reference sequence). CDR3 nucleotide sequence: TGTGCCAGCAGTTTAAGGGACAGGGGCACCCCCTACGAGCAGTACTTC. Protein: CASSLRDRGTPYEQYF.

V is TRBV6-5 and J is TRBJ1-2; TRBD1 matches 8 bases. CDR1 MNHEY and CDR2 SVGAGI come from the germline V gene. This CDR3 is built from 13 residues. J was trimmed by 8 bases and V by 7 bases; bases with no gene match: 9. This CDR3 is CASTPPGGGGYTF. CDR3 sequence (DNA): TGTGCCAGCACTCCTCCAGGGGGCGGCGGCTACACCTTC.

The rearrangement uses TRBV6-1 and TRBJ2-5; possible D gene TRBD2, 6 bases. The germline V gene has CDR1 MNHNS and CDR2 SASEGT. V dropped 3 bases and J dropped 4 bases, with 9 bases sitting between them. The CDR3 is 13 amino acids. CDR3 loop: CASSETGVETQYF. CDR3 sequence (DNA): TGTGCCAGCAGTGAGACGGGAGTAGAGACCCAGTACTTC.

This clone has a handful of counts. This chain joins TRBV5-8 and TRBJ1-1; possible D gene TRBD1, 6 bases. V lost 4 bases to trimming and J lost 5 bases, with 15 bases between them. The CDR3 runs 14 residues. CDR1 and CDR2 (germline): SGHTS, YDEGEE. CDR3 amino acids: CASSQRRGNTEAFF. In DNA, the CDR3 is TGTGCCAGCAGCCAAAGAAGGGGGAATACTGAAGCTTTCTTT.